Described below is a single TCR beta chain sequence and its context. These data come from a study of blood T cell repertoires in COVID-19. As for the study in general: The study drew acute and convalescent COVID-19 samples from the United States, Italy and Spain. Sources were T cells, B-cell-depleted T cells, or PBMCs; the material itself was cDNA or gDNA.

Per the study methods: The authors estimated nucleated cell counts from reference gene primer amplification. Sequenced by immunoSEQ multiplex PCR; TCRdb stores in-frame clones only, minus some. That table supplies the V and J calls and clone size; D and trimming were determined from the DNA. The sample has about 230,000 clones; over 65% are singletons. CDR3 length equals 15 residues. Between the trimmed V and J ends, which lost 2 bases and 4 bases, there was a span of 14 bases. Per the germline V gene, CDR1 is MGHRA and CDR2 is YSYEKL. This clonotype was obtained from a woman in her seventies with active or convalescent COVID-19. Material: peripheral blood. This sequence joins TRBV4-1 and TRBJ1-2; D is uncertain. CDR3 sequence reads: CASSQHTHESYGYTF. The CDR3 DNA sequence: TGCGCCAGCAGCCAACACACCCACGAAAGCTATGGCTACACCTTC.